Listed below are T cell receptor beta chains from one sample, sequenced in a study of human T cells and chemical hapten exposure. MiXCR, applied by TCRdb to the RACE reads, yields one record per CDR3 protein. The repertoire holds about 37,000 distinct CDR3 sequences, with 5% to 8% as singletons. Sequencing was performed on whole blood, taken in connection with sensitization to the hapten diphenylcyclopropenone (DPC). These receptor sequences come from a woman between 25 and 40 years old with alopecia areata. Some clones in this sample may be carry-over from other donors' samples. Each CDR3 is given with its conserved first and last residue. D genes are given only for firm matches. Only some rows state a clone size, as once, few, many or a class for expanded clones.

D gene: .; V gene: TRBV29-1; J gene: TRBJ2-6; clone size: few; CDR3 DNA: TGCAGCGTTGAGTTTGGGGCCAACGTCCTGACTTTC; CDR3 protein: CSVEFGANVLTF
D gene: .; V gene: TRBV12-3/TRBV12-4; J gene: TRBJ2-7; clone size: few; CDR3 DNA: TGTGCCAGCAGTTTTCTCCTGGGGGAGCAGTACTTC; CDR3 protein: CASSFLLGEQYF
D gene: .; V gene: TRBV18; J gene: TRBJ2-3; clone size: .; CDR3 DNA: TGTGCCAGCTCACCACCTTCGACCCAGGGCAGAGATACGCAGTATTTT; CDR3 protein: CASSPPSTQGRDTQYF
D gene: TRBD1; V gene: TRBV20-1; J gene: TRBJ2-7; clone size: .; CDR3 DNA: TGCAGTGCTAGTAGCCGTCCGGGACAGGGGGTTGGCGAGCAGTACTTC; CDR3 protein: CSASSRPGQGVGEQYF
D gene: .; V gene: TRBV12-3/TRBV12-4; J gene: TRBJ1-2; clone size: .; CDR3 DNA: TGTGCCAGCAGTTTAGAGGAAGACTATGGCTACACCTTC; CDR3 protein: CASSLEEDYGYTF
D gene: .; V gene: TRBV4-3; J gene: TRBJ1-6; clone size: .; CDR3 DNA: TGCGCCAGCAGCCTGCCGGCTGGGAATTCACCCCTCCACTTT; CDR3 protein: CASSLPAGNSPLHF
D gene: .; V gene: TRBV28; J gene: TRBJ2-1; clone size: .; CDR3 DNA: TGTGCCAGCAGTTTAGGTCTAGCGAGTATTTACAATGAGCAGTTCTTC; CDR3 protein: CASSLGLASIYNEQFF
D gene: TRBD2; V gene: TRBV19; J gene: TRBJ2-2; clone size: .; CDR3 DNA: TGTGCCAGTAGTAGGAGACTAGCAACGAACACCGGGGAGCTGTTTTTT; CDR3 protein: CASSRRLATNTGELFF
D gene: .; V gene: TRBV4-1; J gene: TRBJ1-5; clone size: .; CDR3 DNA: TGCGCCAGCAGCCAAGATTTTCCGTATAATCAGCCCCAGCATTTT; CDR3 protein: CASSQDFPYNQPQHF
D gene: .; V gene: TRBV7-9; J gene: TRBJ2-1; clone size: .; CDR3 DNA: TGTGCCAGCAGCTTAGTGAGCCAGTACAATGAGCAGTTCTTC; CDR3 protein: CASSLVSQYNEQFF
D gene: .; V gene: TRBV6-2/TRBV6-3; J gene: TRBJ1-1; clone size: few; CDR3 DNA: TGTGCCAGCAGTTACTCGTTCCTGACTGAAGCTTTCTTT; CDR3 protein: CASSYSFLTEAFF
D gene: .; V gene: TRBV3-1; J gene: TRBJ2-1; clone size: many; CDR3 DNA: TGTGCCAGCAGCCAAGATGTGAGGGGGGGCCCCGATGAGCAGTTCTTC; CDR3 protein: CASSQDVRGGPDEQFF
D gene: TRBD2; V gene: TRBV4-1; J gene: TRBJ2-3; clone size: many; CDR3 DNA: TGCGCCAGCAGCCCTCCAGTAGGAGCGGGGGGAGCAGATACGCAGTATTTT; CDR3 protein: CASSPPVGAGGADTQYF
D gene: TRBD1; V gene: TRBV20-1; J gene: TRBJ1-5; clone size: many; CDR3 DNA: TGCAGTGCTGAAACAGGGGGTTATAGCAATCAGCCCCAGCATTTT; CDR3 protein: CSAETGGYSNQPQHF
D gene: TRBD1; V gene: TRBV27; J gene: TRBJ2-7; clone size: .; CDR3 DNA: TGTGCCAGCAGGCCGGGACAGGGGGCCTACGAGCAGTACTTC; CDR3 protein: CASRPGQGAYEQYF
D gene: .; V gene: TRBV7-9; J gene: TRBJ2-7; clone size: .; CDR3 DNA: TGTGCCAGCAGTCCCTCTTCCGGGATGGAAAAGTACTTC; CDR3 protein: CASSPSSGMEKYF
D gene: .; V gene: TRBV7-2; J gene: TRBJ2-3; clone size: many; CDR3 DNA: TGTGCCAGCAGCACAACTAGCACAGATACGCAGTATTTT; CDR3 protein: CASSTTSTDTQYF